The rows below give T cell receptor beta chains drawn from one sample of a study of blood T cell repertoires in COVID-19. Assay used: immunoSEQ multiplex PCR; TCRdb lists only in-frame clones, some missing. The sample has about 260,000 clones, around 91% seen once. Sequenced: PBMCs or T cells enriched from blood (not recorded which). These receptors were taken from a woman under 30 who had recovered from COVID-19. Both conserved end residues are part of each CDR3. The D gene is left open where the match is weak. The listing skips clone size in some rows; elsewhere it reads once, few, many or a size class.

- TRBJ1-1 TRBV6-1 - TGTGCCAGCAGTGACGGACAGAACACTGAAGCTTTCTTT CASSDGQNTEAFF
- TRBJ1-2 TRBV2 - TGTGCCAGCAGTCGTCCGCGGAACGGCTACACCTTC CASSRPRNGYTF
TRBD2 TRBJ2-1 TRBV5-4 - TGTGCCAGCAGCTCGGCGGGGGTTGGCAATGAGCAGTTCTTC CASSSAGVGNEQFF
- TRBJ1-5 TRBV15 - TGTGCCACCAAAATGCGGGGGGCGGATAGCAATCAGCCCCAGCATTTT CATKMRGADSNQPQHF
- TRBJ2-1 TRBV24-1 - TGTGCCACCAGTGCCCTCGGACAGAACAATGAGCAGTTCTTC CATSALGQNNEQFF
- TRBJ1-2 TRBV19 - TGTGCCAGTAGTATCCCAGGGGCTGATGGCTACACCTTC CASSIPGADGYTF
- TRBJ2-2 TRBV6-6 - TGTGCCAGCGGGCAGCCCGGCGGGGAGCTGTTTTTT CASGQPGGELFF
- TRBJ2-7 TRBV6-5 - TGTGCCAGCGGATCGACAGGAGCTTACGAGCAGTACTTC CASGSTGAYEQYF
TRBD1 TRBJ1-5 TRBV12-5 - TGTGCTAGTGGTTTGCCCCTCGGACAGGGTGAGGATAGCAATCAGCCCCAGCATTTT CASGLPLGQGEDSNQPQHF
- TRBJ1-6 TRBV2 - TGTGCCAGCAGTAACAATTTGGACGGGAGGGTTAGTTCACCCCTCCACTTT CASSNNLDGRVSSPLHF
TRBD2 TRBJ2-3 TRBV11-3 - TGTGCCAGCAGCCCCACTAGCGGGGGGGTCACAGATACGCAGTATTTT CASSPTSGGVTDTQYF
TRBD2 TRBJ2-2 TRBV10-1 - TGCGCCAGCAGTGACCACAGGACTAGGGGCACCGGGGAGCTGTTTTTT CASSDHRTRGTGELFF
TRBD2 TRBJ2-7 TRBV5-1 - TGCGCCAGCAGCTTCCGGACTAGCGGGGGGGCTCCCGAGCAGTACTTC CASSFRTSGGAPEQYF
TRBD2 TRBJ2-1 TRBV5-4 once TGTGCCAGCAGTTCCGGGACTAGCGGGCTCAATGAGCAGTTCTTC CASSSGTSGLNEQFF
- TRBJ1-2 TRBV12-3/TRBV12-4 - TGTGCCAGCAGAGGCCACAGGGAGGGTGGCTACACCTTC CASRGHREGGYTF
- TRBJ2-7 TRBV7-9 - TGTGCCAGCAGCCCCGGACAGTCCTACGAGCAGTACTTC CASSPGQSYEQYF
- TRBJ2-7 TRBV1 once TGCACCAGCAGCCCCACAATATCGACAGGGCCTATACCCTACGAGCAGTACTTC CTSSPTISTGPIPYEQYF
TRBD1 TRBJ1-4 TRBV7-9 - TGTGCCAGCAGCTCGCCGGGACAGGGGAGTGAAAAACTGTTTTTT CASSSPGQGSEKLFF
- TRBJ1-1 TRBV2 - TGTGCCAGCAGTGTAGGACTTAACACTGAAGCTTTCTTT CASSVGLNTEAFF
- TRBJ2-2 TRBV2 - TGTGCCAGCACTCTGTATTCGAACACCGGGGAGCTGTTTTTT CASTLYSNTGELFF